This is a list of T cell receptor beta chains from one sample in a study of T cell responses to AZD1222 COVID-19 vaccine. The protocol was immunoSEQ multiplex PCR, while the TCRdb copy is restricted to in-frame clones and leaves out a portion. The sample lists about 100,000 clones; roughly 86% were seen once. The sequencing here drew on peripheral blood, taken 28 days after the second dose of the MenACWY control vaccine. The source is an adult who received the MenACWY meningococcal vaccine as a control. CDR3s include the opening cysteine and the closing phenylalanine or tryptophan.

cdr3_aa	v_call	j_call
CASSQERGTSGVGTDTQYF	TRBV4-1	TRBJ2-3
CASSLVGGAVSYGYTF	TRBV7-2	TRBJ1-2
CASSPQDRVTEAFF	TRBV7-3	TRBJ1-1
CAILTSGGQQGADTQYF	TRBV2	TRBJ2-3
CASRDPDRSSYEQYF	TRBV11-2	TRBJ2-7
CASSGGQGTGYEQYF	TRBV2	TRBJ2-7
CASSTGTLTTNEKLFF	TRBV5-1	TRBJ1-4
CASRQGFIDGYTF	TRBV28	TRBJ1-2
CASSQDLGGAGITGELFF	TRBV4-3	TRBJ2-2
CASSQDLYGTGGEKLFF	TRBV4-1	TRBJ1-4
CASSESTGLREQYF	TRBV25-1	TRBJ2-7
CASSLGDDSNQPQHF	TRBV4-3	TRBJ1-5
CASSDDRSYGYTF	TRBV25-1	TRBJ1-2
CASSLVPGSNQPQHF	TRBV5-5	TRBJ1-5
CASSPPAGLSGNTIYF	TRBV18	TRBJ1-3
CASSPTERNSPLHF	TRBV9	TRBJ1-6
CASAWTGTGTNYGYTF	TRBV19	TRBJ1-2
CASSFGSRGSAEAFF	TRBV5-5	TRBJ1-1
CASSSRFLAPGSYNEQFF	TRBV28	TRBJ2-1
CASSQGDGEKLFF	TRBV19	TRBJ1-4
CASSQGSSYGYTF	TRBV4-2	TRBJ1-2
CASSTVRGWPDTQYF	TRBV19	TRBJ2-3
CASSLGTGGFETQYF	TRBV5-1	TRBJ2-5
CASSETADGYTF	TRBV2	TRBJ1-2
CAILPGVELGYTF	TRBV28	TRBJ1-2
CASSFRAGHGYTF	TRBV28	TRBJ1-2
CATSDPSANTEAFF	TRBV24-1	TRBJ1-1
CASSSTSNEQFF	TRBV27	TRBJ2-1
CACRVTDTQYF	TRBV30	TRBJ2-3
CASSEQGGSYEQYF	TRBV6-4	TRBJ2-7
CASSVPLAGIYNEQFF	TRBV28	TRBJ2-1
CASSQRAGESEQYF	TRBV3-1/TRBV3-2	TRBJ2-7
CASSPNPTGRGDEQYF	TRBV2	TRBJ2-7
CASSLPGGQVTEAFF	TRBV5-1	TRBJ1-1
CASSLEGSGNTIYF	TRBV5-1	TRBJ1-3
CASSRRSTGQTQYF	TRBV3-1/TRBV3-2	TRBJ2-5
CASSSAAGGETQYF	TRBV6-2/TRBV6-3	TRBJ2-5
CASNPGDSRSYEQYF	TRBV5-1	TRBJ2-7
CASSDRFNSPLHF	TRBV2	TRBJ1-6
CASWRREGAYEQYF	TRBV27	TRBJ2-7
CASSQEDRRDGYTF	TRBV11-3	TRBJ1-2
CASSFQTGNEKLFF	TRBV7-3	TRBJ1-4
CASGTGNYGYTF	TRBV10-2	TRBJ1-2